This passage covers 27 T cell receptor beta chains from one sample sequenced in a study of tumor and adjacent non-tumor tissue in lung cancer. TCRbeta libraries were built with three rounds of nested PCR, modified from ARM-PCR. TCRdb called the multiplex PCR reads again in MiXCR, with one record for every CDR3 protein. The data hold some 100,000 distinct CDR3 sequences, with about 62% observed a single time. No cell sorting was done before RNA was extracted from the tissue. This non-tumor lung sample came from over 3 cm beyond the tumor edge. The sequenced sample was distant non-tumor lung tissue. These receptors all stem from a young man with non-small cell lung cancer.

This clonotype was seen ten or more times. The J gene is TRBJ2-3, the V gene TRBV12-3 or TRBV12-4; TRBD1 matches at 9 bases. V was clipped by 7 bases and J by 3 bases; unmatched bases: 5. This CDR3 has 14 residues. CDR3 DNA sequence: TGTGCCAGCACCCTGGGGACAGGGACAGATACGCAGTATTTT. Protein product: CASTLGTGTDTQYF.

Comments on this clonotype: This may be a read error: a much more frequent sequence differs by one nucleotide. J is TRBJ2-1 and V is TRBV12-5, with TRBD2 matching over 11 bases. The CDR3 length is 15 residues. The germline gives CDR1 LGHNT, CDR2 FRNRAP. In nucleotides, the CDR3 is TGTGCTAATGGTTTTAGCGGGAGGGCCGAAAATGAGCAGTTCTTC. Translation gives CANGFSGRAENEQFF.

Concerning this clonotype: Since the CDR3 does not end with the conserved phenylalanine or tryptophan, this likely comes from a read error. The DNA is left out, because the CDR3 cannot be placed on it with certainty; the CDR3 is given as TCRdb lists it. The chain links TRBV11-2 to TRBJ2-7; no check of the table's D call, TRBD1, against the DNA was made. The CDR3 is made up of 12 amino acids, end residues included. Germline CDR1 and CDR2: SGHAT and FQNNGV. The CDR3 is CASSFTGVERYL.

In the case of this clonotype: The junction and the germline gene differ at one end; a read error may be behind it. The CDR3: CSARDGQRANTGELSF. The CDR3 DNA follows: TGCAGTGCTCGAGATGGGCAGAGGGCTAACACCGGGGAGCTGTCTTTT. The rearrangement joins TRBV20-1 to TRBJ2-2; possibly TRBD2 for D (5 bases). CDR3 length equals 16 residues. Germline loops: CDR1 DFQATT, CDR2 SNEGSKA (reference sequence).

The genes are TRBV6-2 or TRBV6-3 and TRBJ2-3; D may be TRBD2 (6 bases). Germline lookup yields CDR1 MNHEY and CDR2 SVGEGT. CDR3 length: 15 residues. Between the trimmed V and J ends, which lost 5 bases and 3 bases, there was a span of 15 bases. The CDR3 reads CASSANGSRTDTQYF. CDR3 sequence (DNA): TGTGCCAGCAGTGCTAACGGGAGTAGGACAGATACGCAGTATTTT.

The genes are TRBV12-3 or TRBV12-4 and TRBJ2-3; a possible D gene is TRBD2 (6 bases). CDR3 size: 16 residues. Trimming took off 4 bases at V and 0 bases at J, with 14 bases between the two ends. For the CDR3, the DNA is TGTGCCAGCAGTTGGAGGGAAGCGATTAGCACAGATACGCAGTATTTT. It is translated as CASSWREAISTDTQYF.

This clonotype was picked up many times. The J gene is TRBJ2-7, the V gene TRBV12-3 or TRBV12-4; no firm D call. The length of the CDR3 is 14 residues. V was pared by 5 bases and J by 3 bases, with 14 bases between. The CDR3 coding sequence is TGTGCCAGCAGTCCCCGGACGGTCGTCTACGAGCAGTACTTC. It codes for CASSPRTVVYEQYF.

This clonotype has a handful of counts. The chain links TRBV5-1 to TRBJ1-1; 8 bases map to TRBD1. V shed 2 bases, J shed 1 base, and the junction held 4 bases outside the gene matches. The CDR3 totals 15 residues. CDR1 and CDR2 from the germline V gene are SGHRS and YFSETQ. CDR3 DNA: TGCGCCAGCAGCTTACGCGGGACAGGGAACACTGAAGCTTTCTTT. As protein: CASSLRGTGNTEAFF. The variable domain in full, with the rest retrieved from reference TRBV5-1 and TRBJ1-1, is KAGVTQTPRYLIKTRGQQVTLSCSPISGHRSVSWYQQTPGQGLQFLFEYFSETQRNKGNFPGRFSGRQFSNSRSEMNVSTLELGDSALYLCASSLRGTGNTEAFFGQGTRLTVV.

About this clonotype: The junction shows a germline mismatch at one end, possibly a read error. The J gene is TRBJ2-1, the V gene TRBV11-3; a possible D gene is TRBD2 (5 bases). CDR1 is SGHNT, CDR2 YENEEA, per germline. The CDR3 sequence is 15 residues long. CDR3 coding DNA: TGTACCAGCAGCTCGGTGAGCGGATTCTACAATGAGCAGTTCTTC. Translating gives CTSSSVSGFYNEQFF.

Concerning this clonotype itself: At one boundary the junction diverges from the germline segment, which might be a read error. This chain joins TRBV11-1 and TRBJ1-2; 8 positions agree with TRBD1. CDR3 length: 15 amino acids. The germline gives CDR1 SGHAT, CDR2 FQDESV (reference sequence). CDR3 DNA: TGTACCAGCGGCCCACGGGGGACAGGACTCTATGGCTACACCTTC. Its protein is CTSGPRGTGLYGYTF.

A note on this clonotype: At one end, the junction sequence differs from germline, possibly due to a read error. The chain couples TRBV29-1 to TRBJ1-2, with a possible D match to TRBD1 (6 bases). Germline CDR1 reads SQVTM; CDR2 reads ANQGSEA. This CDR3 contains 13 residues. This chain's CDR3 is CNTSDSQVYGYAF. In DNA form, the CDR3 reads TGCAACACTTCGGACAGTCAGGTGTATGGCTACGCCTTC.

This clonotype occurred a few times. The chain combines TRBV4-2 with TRBJ2-7; 9 bases fit TRBD2. The CDR3 is 16 amino acids. Germline V gene lookup returns CDR1 LGHNA and CDR2 YNFKEQ. V trimming: 4 bases; J trimming: 2 bases; junction bases outside the gene matches: 9. The chain's CDR3 is CASSPLAGDRTYEQYF. The CDR3 bases are TGTGCCAGCAGCCCATTAGCGGGAGACCGCACCTACGAGCAGTACTTC.

The rearrangement uses TRBV2 and TRBJ1-1; D is unresolved. Germline V gene lookup returns CDR1 SNHLY and CDR2 FYNNEI. The CDR3 totals 15 residues. V was trimmed by 2 bases and J by 8 bases, leaving 18 bases between them. The CDR3, as DNA: TGTGCCAGCAGTGAACCTGACACGACGGCAAGCGAAGCTTTCTTT. Amino acid sequence: CASSEPDTTASEAFF.

The sample holds one count of this clonotype. Lacking the conserved final phenylalanine or tryptophan, this CDR3 likely reflects a read error. The CDR3: CSARHYRDWNTQYL. As DNA, the CDR3 is TGCAGTGCTAGACACTACAGGGACTGGAACACTCAGTACTTA. This chain uses TRBV20-1 with TRBJ2-4; D possibly uses TRBD1 or TRBD2 (6 bases each). The CDR3 has 14 amino acids. CDR1 is DFQATT, CDR2 SNEGSKA, per germline (reference sequence).

This clonotype was observed many times. The gene calls are TRBV4-2 and TRBJ1-1; D gene ambiguous. Germline V gene lookup returns CDR1 LGHNA and CDR2 YNFKEQ. Trimming took 4 bases from V and 5 from J, leaving 11 bases between them. This CDR3 contains 13 residues. For the CDR3, the DNA is TGTGCCAGCAGCCGCCTGGTAGGAACTGAAGCTTTCTTT. It specifies CASSRLVGTEAFF.

About this clonotype: Possible read error: a much larger clone is one base away. The V gene is TRBV4-1, the J gene TRBJ2-7, with 9 bases fitting TRBD1. Germline CDR1 and CDR2: MGHRA and YSYEKL. There are 14 residues in the CDR3. The CDR3 region has the DNA TGCACCAGCAGCCAAGGACAGGGGCGTAACGAGCAGTACTTC. This sequence encodes CTSSQGQGRNEQYF.

As to this clonotype: At one end the junction does not follow the germline gene, possibly because of a read error. The chain uses TRBV6-2 or TRBV6-3 and TRBJ2-7, with TRBD1 as a possible D gene (6 bases). This CDR3 has 14 residues. Germline CDR1 reads MNHEY; CDR2 reads SVGEGT. CDR3 loop: CASSDRTALYEQYF. CDR3 DNA: TGTGCTAGCAGCGATCGGACAGCACTCTACGAGCAGTACTTC.

Only a few counts were recorded for this clonotype. Being one base from a much bigger clone, this may be a read error. The chain has TRBV5-6 and TRBJ2-7; 8 bases agree with TRBD2. The CDR3 runs to 15 residues. J gave up 9 bases and V 3 bases, and 14 bases lay outside the gene matches. Germline loops: CDR1 SGHDT, CDR2 YYEEEE. This chain's CDR3 is CASSYTSGHLRAQYF. CDR3 nucleotide sequence: TGTGCCAGCAGCTATACTAGCGGACATCTACGAGCGCAGTACTTC.

A note on this clonotype: A much larger clone lies a single base off, so this may be a read error. The chain couples TRBV7-9 to TRBJ1-5; D is ambiguous. This CDR3 has 12 amino acids. Germline CDR1 SEHNR, CDR2 FQNEAQ (reference sequence). CDR3 sequence (DNA): TGTGCCATCAGCTTAGTAGGTCAGCCCCAGCATTTT. This sequence encodes CAISLVGQPQHF.

For this clonotype: One junction end does not reproduce the germline sequence, and a read error may be involved. This sequence joins TRBV11-2 and TRBJ1-1; a possible D gene is TRBD1 (5 bases). The CDR3 is 14 amino acids. The germline CDR1 and CDR2 sequences are SGHAT and FQNNGV. In DNA form, the CDR3 reads TGTGTCAGCAGCGACGACGGAGAGGACACTGAAACTTTCTTT. Protein product: CVSSDDGEDTETFF.

This chain joins TRBV20-1 and TRBJ2-1; 10 bases fit TRBD2. CDR3 size: 14 residues. V shed 7 bases, J shed 9 bases, and the junction held 12 bases outside the gene matches. Per germline, CDR1 DFQATT and CDR2 SNEGSKA (reference sequence). The CDR3 sequence: CSGGDSGRSGEQFF. The CDR3 DNA is TGCAGTGGTGGAGATAGCGGGAGGTCGGGTGAGCAGTTCTTC.

V and J are TRBV20-1 and TRBJ1-5, with D uncertain. The CDR3 consists of 12 residues. V gave up 4 bases and J gave up 5 bases, with 9 bases separating them. CDR1 is DFQATT, CDR2 SNEGSKA, per germline (reference sequence). The CDR3 protein is CSAITADQPQHF. CDR3 DNA sequence: TGCAGTGCTATCACGGCTGATCAGCCCCAGCATTTT.

A few counts support this clonotype. Possible read error: a much larger clone is one base away. The chain couples TRBV29-1 to TRBJ1-1; TRBD1 is a possible D gene (5 bases). CDR1 SQVTM and CDR2 ANQGSEA come from the germline V gene. The length of the CDR3 is 14 residues. As DNA, the CDR3 is TGCTGCGTTGAAGAGTCTAGGGGGAACACTGAAGCTTTCTTT. Its translation: CCVEESRGNTEAFF.

This clonotype has a handful of counts. The chain recombines TRBV5-1 with TRBJ2-1, with 11 bases fitting TRBD2. Germline assignment: CDR1 SGHRS and CDR2 YFSETQ. The CDR3 is 15 amino acids. The V gene end was trimmed by 2 bases and the J gene end by 7 bases; junction bases not matched to a gene: 5. Here the CDR3 reads CASSLPGLAVNEQFF. CDR3 DNA sequence: TGCGCCAGCAGCTTACCGGGACTAGCGGTAAATGAGCAGTTCTTC.

About this clonotype: One end of the junction varies from germline; a read error may be responsible. This sequence joins TRBV20-1 and TRBJ1-1; 7 nucleotides align to TRBD1. The germline CDR1 and CDR2 sequences are DFQATT and SNEGSKA (reference sequence). The CDR3 sequence is 15 residues long. CDR3 in amino acids: CNATDAGGGNTEAFF. CDR3 sequence (DNA): TGCAATGCTACAGACGCAGGGGGGGGGAACACTGAAGCTTTCTTT.

This clonotype was observed many times. The rearrangement uses TRBV6-5 and TRBJ2-1, with 13 bases that match TRBD2. Germline loops: CDR1 MNHEY, CDR2 SVGAGI. Trimming removed 5 bases from V and 6 bases from J; junction bases left unmatched: 7. The CDR3 covers 16 residues. The DNA of the CDR3 is TGTGCCAGCAGTCGACTCACTAGCGGGAGGGCCAATGAGCAGTTCTTC. This gives the protein CASSRLTSGRANEQFF.

With respect to this clonotype: A read error may account for a junction end that differs from germline. This chain links TRBV6-5 with TRBJ1-3; D is unclear. The CDR3 is 13 amino acids. Germline assignment: CDR1 MNHEY and CDR2 SVGAGI. The CDR3 nucleotides read TGTGCCAGCGCCTCCCAAATGGGAAACACGATATATTTT. This translates into CASASQMGNTIYF.